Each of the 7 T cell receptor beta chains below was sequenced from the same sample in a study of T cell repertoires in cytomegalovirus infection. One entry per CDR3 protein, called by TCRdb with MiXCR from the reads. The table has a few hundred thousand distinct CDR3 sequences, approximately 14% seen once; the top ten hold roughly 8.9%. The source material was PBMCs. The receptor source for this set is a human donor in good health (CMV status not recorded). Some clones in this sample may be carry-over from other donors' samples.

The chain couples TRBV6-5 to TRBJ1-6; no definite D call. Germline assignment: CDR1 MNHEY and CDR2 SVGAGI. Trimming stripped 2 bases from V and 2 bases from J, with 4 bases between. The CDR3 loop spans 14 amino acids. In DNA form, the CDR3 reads TGTGCCAGCAGTTACGTCCCCTATAATTCACCCCTCCACTTT. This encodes CASSYVPYNSPLHF.

In nucleotides, the CDR3 is TGCGCCAGCAGCCAAGGTTCGGGGGAGCATCAGCCCCAGCATTTT. Protein sequence: CASSQGSGEHQPQHF. The V gene is TRBV4-1, the J gene TRBJ1-5, with TRBD1 as a possible D gene (5 bases). This CDR3 comprises 15 residues. Per germline, CDR1 MGHRA and CDR2 YSYEKL. Deletions cut 1 base from V and 5 bases from J, with 12 bases between.

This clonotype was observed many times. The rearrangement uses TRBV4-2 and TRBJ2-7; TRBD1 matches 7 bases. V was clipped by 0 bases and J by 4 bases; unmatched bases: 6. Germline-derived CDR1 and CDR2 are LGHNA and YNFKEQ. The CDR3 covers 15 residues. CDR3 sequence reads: CASSQESGGSYEQYF. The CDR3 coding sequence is TGTGCCAGCAGCCAAGAGTCAGGGGGTAGTTACGAGCAGTACTTC.

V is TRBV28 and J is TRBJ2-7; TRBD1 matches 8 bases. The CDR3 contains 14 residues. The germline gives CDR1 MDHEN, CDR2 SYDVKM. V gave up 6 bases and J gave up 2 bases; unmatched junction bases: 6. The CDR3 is CASSLGQATYEQYF. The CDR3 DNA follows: TGTGCCAGCAGCCTGGGACAGGCTACCTACGAGCAGTACTTC.

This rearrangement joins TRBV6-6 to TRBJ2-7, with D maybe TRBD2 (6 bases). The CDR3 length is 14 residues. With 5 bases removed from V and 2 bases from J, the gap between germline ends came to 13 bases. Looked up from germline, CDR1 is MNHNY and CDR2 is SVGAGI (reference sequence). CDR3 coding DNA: TGTGCCAGCAGTCAGGGACGGGGGACCTACGAGCAGTACTTC. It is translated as CASSQGRGTYEQYF.

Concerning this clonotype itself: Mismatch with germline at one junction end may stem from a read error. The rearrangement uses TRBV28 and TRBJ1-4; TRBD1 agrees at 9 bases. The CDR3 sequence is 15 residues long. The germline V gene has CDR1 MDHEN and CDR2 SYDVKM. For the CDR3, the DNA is TGTGCCAACAGTCCCGAACAGGGGGCGGGCGAAAAACTGTTTTTT. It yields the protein CANSPEQGAGEKLFF. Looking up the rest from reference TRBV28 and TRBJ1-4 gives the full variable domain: DVKVTQSSRYLVKRTGEKVFLECVQDMDHENMFWYRQDPGLGLRLIYFSYDVKMKEKGDIPEGYSVSREKKERFSLILESASTNQTSMYLCANSPEQGAGEKLFFGSGTQLSVL.

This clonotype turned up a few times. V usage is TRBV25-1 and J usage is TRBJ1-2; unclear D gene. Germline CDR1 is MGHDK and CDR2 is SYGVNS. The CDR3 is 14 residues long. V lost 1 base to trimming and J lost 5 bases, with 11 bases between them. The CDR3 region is CASSESGVLYGYTF. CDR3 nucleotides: TGTGCCAGCAGTGAATCTGGGGTACTGTATGGCTACACCTTC.